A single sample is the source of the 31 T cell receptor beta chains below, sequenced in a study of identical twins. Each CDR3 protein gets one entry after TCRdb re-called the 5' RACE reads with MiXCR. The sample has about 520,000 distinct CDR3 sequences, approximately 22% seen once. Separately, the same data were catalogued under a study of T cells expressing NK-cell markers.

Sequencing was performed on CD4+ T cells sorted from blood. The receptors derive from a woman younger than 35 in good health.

CDR3 region: CSARVTGTGKYNEQFF. CDR3 DNA: TGCAGTGCTAGAGTCACCGGGACAGGGAAATACAATGAGCAGTTCTTC. The rearrangement links TRBV20-1 to TRBJ2-1; TRBD1 matches 9 bases. This CDR3 has 16 residues. Trimming cost V 1 base and J 4 bases; bases outside gene matches: 8. CDR1 is DFQATT, CDR2 SNEGSKA, per germline (reference sequence).

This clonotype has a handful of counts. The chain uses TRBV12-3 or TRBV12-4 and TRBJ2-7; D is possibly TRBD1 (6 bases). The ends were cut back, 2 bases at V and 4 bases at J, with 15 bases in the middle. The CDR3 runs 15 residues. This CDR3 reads CASSLLDSPSYEQYF. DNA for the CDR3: TGTGCCAGCAGTTTATTGGACAGTCCTTCTTACGAGCAGTACTTC.

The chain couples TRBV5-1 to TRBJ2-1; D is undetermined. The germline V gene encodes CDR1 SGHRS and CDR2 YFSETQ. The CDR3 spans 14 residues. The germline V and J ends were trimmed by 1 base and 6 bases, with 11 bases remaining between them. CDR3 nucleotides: TGCGCCAGCAGCTTGCAAAGGCAGCTCAATGAGCAGTTCTTC. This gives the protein CASSLQRQLNEQFF.

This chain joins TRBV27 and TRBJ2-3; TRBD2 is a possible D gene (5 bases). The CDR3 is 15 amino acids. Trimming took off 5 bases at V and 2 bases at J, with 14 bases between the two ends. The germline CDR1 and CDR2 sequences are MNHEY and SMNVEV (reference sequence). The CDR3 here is CASSQRRGFTDTQYF. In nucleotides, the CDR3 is TGTGCCAGCAGTCAGAGACGCGGGTTCACAGATACGCAGTATTTT.

The CDR3 protein is CSARRVPNSEQYF. CDR3 coding DNA: TGCAGTGCTAGAAGGGTCCCAAACTCCGAGCAGTACTTC. V gene TRBV20-1 combines with J gene TRBJ2-7, with D unresolved. Trimming took 2 bases from V and 6 from J, leaving 14 bases between them. This CDR3 comprises 13 residues. Germline CDR1 reads DFQATT; CDR2 reads SNEGSKA (reference sequence).

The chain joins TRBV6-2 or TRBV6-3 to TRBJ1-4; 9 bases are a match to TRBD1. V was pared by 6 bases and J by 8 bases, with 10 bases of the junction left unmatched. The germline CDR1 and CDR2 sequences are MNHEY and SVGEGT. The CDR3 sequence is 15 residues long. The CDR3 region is CASRPGTGSYEKLFF. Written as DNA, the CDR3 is TGTGCCAGCAGGCCCGGGACAGGGTCATACGAAAAACTGTTTTTT.

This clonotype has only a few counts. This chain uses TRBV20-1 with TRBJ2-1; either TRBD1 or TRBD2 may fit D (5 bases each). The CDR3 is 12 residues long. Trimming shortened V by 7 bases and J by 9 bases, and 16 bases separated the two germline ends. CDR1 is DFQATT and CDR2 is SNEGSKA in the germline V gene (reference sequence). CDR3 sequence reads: CSGRDQRGEQFF. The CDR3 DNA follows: TGCAGTGGCCGGGACCAGAGGGGTGAGCAGTTCTTC.

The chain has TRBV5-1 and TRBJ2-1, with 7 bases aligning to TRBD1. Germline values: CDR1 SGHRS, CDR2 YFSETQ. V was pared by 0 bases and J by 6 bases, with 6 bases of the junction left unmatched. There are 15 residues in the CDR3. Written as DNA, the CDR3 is TGCGCCAGCAGCTTGGGACAGGGCTCCATCAATGAGCAGTTCTTC. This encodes CASSLGQGSINEQFF. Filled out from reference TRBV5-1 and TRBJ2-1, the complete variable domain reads KAGVTQTPRYLIKTRGQQVTLSCSPISGHRSVSWYQQTPGQGLQFLFEYFSETQRNKGNFPGRFSGRQFSNSRSEMNVSTLELGDSALYLCASSLGQGSINEQFFGPGTRLTVL.

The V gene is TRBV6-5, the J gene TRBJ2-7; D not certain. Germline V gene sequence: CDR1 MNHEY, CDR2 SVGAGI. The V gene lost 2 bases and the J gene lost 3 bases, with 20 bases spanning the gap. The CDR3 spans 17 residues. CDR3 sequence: CASSYPYGWPNDYEQYF. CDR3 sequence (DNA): TGTGCCAGCAGTTACCCCTACGGGTGGCCAAACGACTACGAGCAGTACTTC.

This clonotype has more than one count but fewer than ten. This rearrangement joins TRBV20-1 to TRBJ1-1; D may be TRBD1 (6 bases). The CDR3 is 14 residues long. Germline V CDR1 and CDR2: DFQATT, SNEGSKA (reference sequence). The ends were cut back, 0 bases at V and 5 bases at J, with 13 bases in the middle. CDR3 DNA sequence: TGCAGTGCTAGAGACCTTCGGGGGCAGACTGAAGCTTTCTTT. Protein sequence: CSARDLRGQTEAFF.

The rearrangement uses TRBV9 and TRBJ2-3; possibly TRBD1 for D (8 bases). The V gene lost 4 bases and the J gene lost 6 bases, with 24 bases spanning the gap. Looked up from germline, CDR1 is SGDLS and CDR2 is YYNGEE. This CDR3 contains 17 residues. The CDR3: CASSPGQGLTSEDTQYF. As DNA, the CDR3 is TGTGCCAGCAGCCCCGGACAGGGTCTTACTAGCGAGGATACGCAGTATTTT.

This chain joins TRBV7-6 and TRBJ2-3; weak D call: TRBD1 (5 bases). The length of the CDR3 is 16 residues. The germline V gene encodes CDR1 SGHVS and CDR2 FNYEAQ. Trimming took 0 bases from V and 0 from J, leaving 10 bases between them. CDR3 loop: CASSLAARGSTDTQYF. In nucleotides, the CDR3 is TGTGCCAGCAGCTTAGCCGCTAGGGGTAGCACAGATACGCAGTATTTT.

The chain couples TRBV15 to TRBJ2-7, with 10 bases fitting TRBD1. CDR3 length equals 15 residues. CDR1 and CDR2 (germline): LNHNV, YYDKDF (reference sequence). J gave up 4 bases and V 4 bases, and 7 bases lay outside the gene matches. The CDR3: CATSTATGGRYEQYF. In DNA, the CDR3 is TGTGCCACCAGCACCGCGACAGGGGGCAGATACGAGCAGTACTTC. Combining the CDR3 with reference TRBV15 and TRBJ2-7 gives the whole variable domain DAMVIQNPRYQVTQFGKPVTLSCSQTLNHNVMYWYQQKSSQAPKLLFHYYDKDFNNEADTPDNFQSRRPNTSFCFLDIRSPGLGDTAMYLCATSTATGGRYEQYFGPGTRLTVT.

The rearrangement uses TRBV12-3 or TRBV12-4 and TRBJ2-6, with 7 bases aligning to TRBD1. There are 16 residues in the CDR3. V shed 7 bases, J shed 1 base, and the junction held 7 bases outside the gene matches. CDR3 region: CASTNRQGSGANVLTF. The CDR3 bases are TGTGCCAGCACTAATCGACAGGGTTCTGGGGCCAACGTCCTGACTTTC.

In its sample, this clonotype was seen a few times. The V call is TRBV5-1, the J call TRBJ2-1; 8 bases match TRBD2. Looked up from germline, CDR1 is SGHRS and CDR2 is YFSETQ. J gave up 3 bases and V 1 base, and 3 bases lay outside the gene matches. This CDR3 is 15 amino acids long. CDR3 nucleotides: TGCGCCAGCAGCTTGCTGAGCGGGAGCTACAATGAGCAGTTCTTC. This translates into CASSLLSGSYNEQFF.

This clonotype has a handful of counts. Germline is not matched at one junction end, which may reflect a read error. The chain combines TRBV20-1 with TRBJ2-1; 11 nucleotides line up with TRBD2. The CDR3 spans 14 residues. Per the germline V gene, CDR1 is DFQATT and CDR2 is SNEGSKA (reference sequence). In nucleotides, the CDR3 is TGCAGTGCTAGAGCTGCCGGGACTAGCGGTTTTATTCACTTC. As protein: CSARAAGTSGFIHF.

The CDR3 sequence: CASSVLGGGVEQFF. The CDR3 DNA reads as TGTGCCAGCAGTGTCCTTGGAGGGGGGGTTGAGCAGTTCTTC. This rearrangement joins TRBV25-1 to TRBJ2-1; perhaps TRBD2 as D (7 bases). The CDR3 runs 14 residues. Per germline, CDR1 MGHDK and CDR2 SYGVNS. Trimming removed 4 bases from V and 9 bases from J, with 16 bases in between.

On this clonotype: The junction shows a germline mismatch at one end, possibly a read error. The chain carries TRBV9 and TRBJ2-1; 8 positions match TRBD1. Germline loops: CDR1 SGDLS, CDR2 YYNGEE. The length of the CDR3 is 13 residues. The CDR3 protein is CASSGGPQGASNF. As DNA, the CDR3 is TGTGCCAGCAGCGGAGGTCCCCAGGGGGCGAGCAACTTC.

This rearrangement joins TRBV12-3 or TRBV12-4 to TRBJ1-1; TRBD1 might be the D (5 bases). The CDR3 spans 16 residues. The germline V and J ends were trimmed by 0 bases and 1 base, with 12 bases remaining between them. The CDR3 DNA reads TGTGCCAGCAGTTTAGCGCTTCGTACAGGGAACACTGAAGCTTTCTTT. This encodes CASSLALRTGNTEAFF.

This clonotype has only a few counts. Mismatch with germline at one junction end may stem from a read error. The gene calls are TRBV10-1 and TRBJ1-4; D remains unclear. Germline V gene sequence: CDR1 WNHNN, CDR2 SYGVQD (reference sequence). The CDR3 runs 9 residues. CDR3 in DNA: TGCGCCAGGAGTGCACGGGAGGGTTTT. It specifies CARSAREGF.

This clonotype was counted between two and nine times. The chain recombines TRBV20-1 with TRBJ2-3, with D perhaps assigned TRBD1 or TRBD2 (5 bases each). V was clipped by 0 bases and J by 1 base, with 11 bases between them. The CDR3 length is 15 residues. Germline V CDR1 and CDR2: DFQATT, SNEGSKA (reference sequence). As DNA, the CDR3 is TGCAGTGCTAGAGATCACGGGGCTGGCACAGATACGCAGTATTTT. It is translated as CSARDHGAGTDTQYF.

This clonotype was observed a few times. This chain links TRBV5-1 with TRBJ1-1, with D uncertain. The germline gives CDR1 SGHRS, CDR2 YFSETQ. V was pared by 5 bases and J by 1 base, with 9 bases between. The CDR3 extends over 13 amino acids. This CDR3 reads CASRIWGNTEAFF. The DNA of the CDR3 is TGCGCCAGCAGGATCTGGGGGAACACTGAAGCTTTCTTT.

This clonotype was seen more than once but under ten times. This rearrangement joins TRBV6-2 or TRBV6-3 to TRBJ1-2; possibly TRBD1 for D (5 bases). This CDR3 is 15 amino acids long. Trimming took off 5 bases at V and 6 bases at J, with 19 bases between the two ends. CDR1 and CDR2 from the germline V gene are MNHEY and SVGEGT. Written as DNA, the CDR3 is TGTGCCAGCAGTACACCGGAGTCAGGGAGGCATGGCTACACCTTC. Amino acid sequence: CASSTPESGRHGYTF.

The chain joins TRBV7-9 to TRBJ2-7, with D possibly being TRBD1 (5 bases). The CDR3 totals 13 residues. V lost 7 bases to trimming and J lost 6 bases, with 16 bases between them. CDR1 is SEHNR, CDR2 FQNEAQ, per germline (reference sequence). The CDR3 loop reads CASNFVVQGEQYF. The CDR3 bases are TGTGCCAGCAACTTTGTGGTTCAGGGCGAGCAGTACTTC.

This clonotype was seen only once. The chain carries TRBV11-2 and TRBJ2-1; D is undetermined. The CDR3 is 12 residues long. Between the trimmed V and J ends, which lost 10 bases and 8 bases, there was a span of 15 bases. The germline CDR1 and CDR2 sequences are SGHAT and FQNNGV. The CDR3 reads CAIQRSADEQFF. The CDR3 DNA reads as TGTGCCATACAGAGATCCGCAGATGAGCAGTTCTTC.

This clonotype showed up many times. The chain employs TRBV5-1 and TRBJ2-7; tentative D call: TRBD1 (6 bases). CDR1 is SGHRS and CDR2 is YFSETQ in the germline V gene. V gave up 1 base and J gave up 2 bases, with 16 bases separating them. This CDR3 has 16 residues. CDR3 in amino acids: CASSLSGRGKTYEQYF. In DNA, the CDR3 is TGCGCCAGCAGCTTGTCGGGCAGGGGAAAAACCTACGAGCAGTACTTC.

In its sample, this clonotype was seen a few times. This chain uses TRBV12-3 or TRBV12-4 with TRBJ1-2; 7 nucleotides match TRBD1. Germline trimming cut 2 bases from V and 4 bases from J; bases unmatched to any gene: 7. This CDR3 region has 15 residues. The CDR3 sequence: CASSLTTTGTYGYTF. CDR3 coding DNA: TGTGCCAGCAGTTTAACAACGACAGGGACCTATGGCTACACCTTC.

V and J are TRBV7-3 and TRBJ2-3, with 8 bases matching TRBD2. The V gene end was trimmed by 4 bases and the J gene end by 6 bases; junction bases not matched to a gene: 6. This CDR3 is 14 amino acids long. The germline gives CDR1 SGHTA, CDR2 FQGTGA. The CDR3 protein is CASSSGGGDDTQYF. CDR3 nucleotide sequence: TGTGCCAGCAGCTCCGGGGGGGGTGATGATACGCAGTATTTT.

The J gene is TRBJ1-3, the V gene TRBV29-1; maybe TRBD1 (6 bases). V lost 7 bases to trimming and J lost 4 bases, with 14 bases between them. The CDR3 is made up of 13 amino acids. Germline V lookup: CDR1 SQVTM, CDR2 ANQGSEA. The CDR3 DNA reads TGCAGCGGTAGTACAGGGACAGGAAACACCATATATTTT. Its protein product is CSGSTGTGNTIYF.

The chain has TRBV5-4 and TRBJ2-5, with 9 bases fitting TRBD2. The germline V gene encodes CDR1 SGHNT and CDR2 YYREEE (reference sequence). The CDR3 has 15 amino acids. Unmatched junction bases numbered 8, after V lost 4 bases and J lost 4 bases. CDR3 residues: CASSIPGTSIETQYF. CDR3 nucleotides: TGTGCCAGCAGCATCCCCGGGACTAGCATAGAGACCCAGTACTTC. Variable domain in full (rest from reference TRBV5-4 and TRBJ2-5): ETGVTQSPTHLIKTRGQQVTLRCSSQSGHNTVSWYQQALGQGPQFIFQYYREEENGRGNFPPRFSGLQFPNYSSELNVNALELDDSALYLCASSIPGTSIETQYFGPGTRLLVL.

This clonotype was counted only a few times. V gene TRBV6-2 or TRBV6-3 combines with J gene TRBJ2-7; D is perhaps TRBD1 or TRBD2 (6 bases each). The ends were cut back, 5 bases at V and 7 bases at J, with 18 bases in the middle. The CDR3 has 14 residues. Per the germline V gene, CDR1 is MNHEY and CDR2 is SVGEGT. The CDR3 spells CASSPFRGPGEQYF. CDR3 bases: TGTGCCAGCAGTCCCTTCCGGGGGCCGGGTGAGCAGTACTTC.